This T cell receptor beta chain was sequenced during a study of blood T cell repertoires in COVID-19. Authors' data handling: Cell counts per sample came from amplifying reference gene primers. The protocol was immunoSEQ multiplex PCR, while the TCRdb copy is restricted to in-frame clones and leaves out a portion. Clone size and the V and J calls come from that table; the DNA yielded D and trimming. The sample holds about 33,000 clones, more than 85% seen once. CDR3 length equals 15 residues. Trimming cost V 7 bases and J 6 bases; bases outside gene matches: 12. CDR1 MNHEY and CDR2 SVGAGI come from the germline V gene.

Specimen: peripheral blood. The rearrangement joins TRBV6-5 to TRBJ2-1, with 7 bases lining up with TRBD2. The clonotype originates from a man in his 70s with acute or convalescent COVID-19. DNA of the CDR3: TGTGCCAGCACTACTTACGGGGGGTGGCGCAATGAGCAGTTCTTC. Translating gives CASTTYGGWRNEQFF.